Presented here are 6 T cell receptor beta chains from one specimen sequenced in a study of blood T cell repertoires in COVID-19. Here immunoSEQ multiplex PCR was the method, and the copy in TCRdb shows in-frame clones only, minus some. The sample records 80,000 to 85,000 clones, around 80% being singletons. The sequencing input was peripheral blood. The receptors derive from a human donor in a cohort sampled during active COVID-19.

Note on this clone: Other DNA sequences in the same sample also yield this CDR3. The J gene is TRBJ2-7, the V gene TRBV7-2, with D perhaps matching TRBD2 (6 bases). This CDR3 spans 14 amino acids. Trimming left V 1 base short and J 2 bases short, with 9 bases between. Germline V gene lookup returns CDR1 SGHTA and CDR2 FQGNSA. The CDR3 sequence: CASSLGGGTYEQYF. In nucleotides, the CDR3 is TGTGCCAGCAGCTTAGGTGGGGGGACCTACGAGCAGTACTTC.

This clone was observed once. This rearrangement joins TRBV9 to TRBJ2-2; the match to TRBD1 covers 9 bases. V gave up 0 bases and J gave up 7 bases; unmatched junction bases: 4. There are 15 residues in the CDR3. Germline values: CDR1 SGDLS, CDR2 YYNGEE. CDR3 sequence reads: CASSVEGTGNGELFF. The CDR3 nucleotides are TGTGCCAGCAGCGTAGAAGGGACAGGGAACGGGGAGCTGTTTTTT.

This chain connects TRBV7-9 to TRBJ1-1; unclear D gene. This CDR3 has 14 amino acids. The germline V gene has CDR1 SEHNR and CDR2 FQNEAQ (reference sequence). With 2 bases removed from V and 3 bases from J, the gap between germline ends came to 10 bases. CDR3 region: CASSLPGWDTEAFF. CDR3 DNA sequence: TGTGCCAGCAGCTTACCGGGGTGGGACACTGAAGCTTTCTTT.

The chain carries TRBV5-1 and TRBJ2-2; TRBD1 matches 8 bases. Unmatched junction bases numbered 6, after V lost 3 bases and J lost 2 bases. The CDR3 runs 16 residues. Germline V gene data show CDR1 as SGHRS and CDR2 as YFSETQ. In DNA form, the CDR3 reads TGCGCCAGCAGCTCCTCACAGGGGGGTAACACCGGGGAGCTGTTTTTT. This encodes CASSSSQGGNTGELFF.

This clone was observed once. The rearrangement uses TRBV28 and TRBJ1-4; D perhaps matches TRBD1 (6 bases). V lost 5 bases to trimming and J lost 11 bases, with 33 bases between them. The CDR3 contains 19 residues. Germline V lookup: CDR1 MDHEN, CDR2 SYDVKM. CDR3 residues: CASSLSPAQWGHWKSKLFF. CDR3 DNA sequence: TGTGCCAGCAGTCTCTCGCCGGCACAATGGGGACACTGGAAATCGAAACTGTTTTTT.

J is TRBJ1-2 and V is TRBV3-1 (or the pseudogene TRBV3-2); 10 bases fit TRBD1. The CDR3 sequence is 15 residues long. Per the germline V gene, CDR1 is LGHDT and CDR2 is YNNKEL (reference sequence). Losses at the gene ends were 7 bases for V and 4 bases for J; bases not matched to a gene: 9. The CDR3 DNA follows: TGTGCCAGCAACCCGACAGGGGGCTTTAGCTATGGCTACACCTTC. This sequence encodes CASNPTGGFSYGYTF.